The 9 T cell receptor beta chains below were found in one sample sequenced in a study of cytomegalovirus exposure and HLA in healthy donors. PCR primers comprised 60 Vbeta and 13 Jbeta primers. Sequencing used immunoSEQ multiplex PCR; TCRdb keeps in-frame clones, though not all of them. This sample has some 180,000 clones; roughly 87% occur once, and the top ten carry around 0.98%. The specimen was PBMCs. Receptors originate from a boy aged 2 to 10 in good health and CMV-seronegative.

The rearrangement joins TRBV4-1 to TRBJ2-5; 7 positions match TRBD2. Trimming cost V 3 bases and J 4 bases; bases outside gene matches: 2. The CDR3 runs 13 residues. CDR1 MGHRA and CDR2 YSYEKL come from the germline V gene. CDR3 region: CASSQGTTETQYF. CDR3 nucleotides: TGCGCCAGCAGCCAGGGGACTACAGAGACCCAGTACTTC.

Comment on this clone: One junction end disagrees with the germline gene, perhaps due to a read error. The chain couples TRBV4-1 to TRBJ2-1, with D possibly TRBD2 on 6 matching bases. CDR1 is MGHRA, CDR2 YSYEKL, per germline. This CDR3 spans 14 amino acids. The CDR3 loop reads CASGQAIPGEEQFF. The CDR3 nucleotides read TGCGCCAGCGGCCAAGCCATCCCGGGGGAGGAGCAGTTCTTC.

The chain uses TRBV7-9 and TRBJ2-3; D may be TRBD1 (5 bases). CDR3 size: 14 residues. CDR1 and CDR2 from the germline V gene are SEHNR and FQNEAQ (reference sequence). Trimming stripped 3 bases from V and 2 bases from J, with 9 bases between. CDR3 in amino acids: CASSLGQSTDTQYF. CDR3 in DNA: TGTGCCAGCAGCTTGGGGCAGTCCACAGATACGCAGTATTTT.

This rearrangement joins TRBV2 to TRBJ1-1; D remains unclear. This CDR3 has 14 residues. Trimming took off 3 bases at V and 10 bases at J, with 18 bases between the two ends. Germline assignment: CDR1 SNHLY and CDR2 FYNNEI. CDR3 in amino acids: CASSDEVKHKRAFF. The CDR3 nucleotides read TGTGCCAGCAGTGATGAGGTTAAGCACAAGCGAGCTTTCTTT.

V gene TRBV6-1 combines with J gene TRBJ2-7; TRBD1 matches at 8 bases. This CDR3 is 15 amino acids long. Per germline, CDR1 MNHNS and CDR2 SASEGT. Losses at the gene ends were 0 bases for V and 2 bases for J; bases not matched to a gene: 3. CDR3 amino acids: CASSEADRETYEQYF. CDR3 nucleotides: TGTGCCAGCAGTGAAGCGGACAGGGAAACCTACGAGCAGTACTTC.

CDR3 protein: CASSFNSREGGELFF. The CDR3, as DNA: TGTGCCAGCAGCTTCAACTCGCGGGAGGGCGGGGAGCTGTTTTTT. The chain uses TRBV11-1 and TRBJ2-2; 9 bases match TRBD2. Germline V lookup: CDR1 SGHAT, CDR2 FQDESV (reference sequence). V gave up 3 bases and J gave up 7 bases; unmatched junction bases: 6. The CDR3 has 15 amino acids.

The V gene is TRBV7-6, the J gene TRBJ2-5, with 8 positions matching TRBD2. The CDR3 has 12 residues. Germline lookup yields CDR1 SGHVS and CDR2 FNYEAQ. V shed 5 bases, J shed 7 bases, and the junction held 3 bases outside the gene matches. Here the CDR3 reads CASSTGGGTQYF. CDR3 DNA: TGTGCCAGCAGCACCGGGGGGGGGACCCAGTACTTC. Full variable domain (remainder filled in from reference TRBV7-6 and TRBJ2-5): GAGVSQSPRYKVTKRGQDVALRCDPISGHVSLYWYRQALGQGPEFLTYFNYEAQQDKSGLPNDRFSAERPEGSISTLTIQRTEQRDSAMYRCASSTGGGTQYFGPGTRLLVL.

The rearrangement uses TRBV4-1 and TRBJ1-2; D may be TRBD1 (5 bases). CDR1 and CDR2 from the germline V gene are MGHRA and YSYEKL. CDR3 length: 17 residues. The ends were cut back, 0 bases at V and 0 bases at J, with 14 bases in the middle. The CDR3 spells CASSQDFGTDANYGYTF. As DNA, the CDR3 is TGCGCCAGCAGCCAAGATTTTGGGACTGATGCTAACTATGGCTACACCTTC.

The chain has TRBV7-9 and TRBJ1-1, with D maybe TRBD1 (6 bases). Trimming removed 3 bases at V and 4 bases at J, with 15 bases between. The CDR3 consists of 15 residues. CDR1 and CDR2 from the germline V gene are SEHNR and FQNEAQ (reference sequence). CDR3 sequence: CASSFGRGGGTEAFF. The CDR3 region has the DNA TGTGCCAGCAGCTTCGGACGCGGGGGCGGCACTGAAGCTTTCTTT.